One and the same sample provided the 21 T cell receptor beta chains below, sequenced in a study of T cell responses to AZD1222 COVID-19 vaccine. Repertoires were generated with immunoSEQ multiplex PCR, while TCRdb's copy carries only in-frame clones and drops some. The sample has roughly 110,000 clones; roughly 90% are singletons. This specimen consisted of peripheral blood, obtained on day 0 of AZD1222 vaccination. The receptors were sampled from an adult in good health.

The V gene is TRBV10-3, the J gene TRBJ1-2; perhaps TRBD1 as D (5 bases). The CDR3 has 13 amino acids. CDR1 and CDR2 (germline): ENHRY, SYGVKD. Trimming removed 4 bases at V and 2 bases at J, with 8 bases between. The CDR3 sequence: CAISAGTNYGYTF. DNA for the CDR3: TGTGCCATCAGTGCCGGGACCAACTATGGCTACACCTTC.

Points on this clone: This sample also contains other DNA sequences that code for the same CDR3. J is TRBJ2-7 and V is TRBV5-1, with D possibly being TRBD2 (5 bases). There are 14 residues in the CDR3. Germline values: CDR1 SGHRS, CDR2 YFSETQ. V dropped 0 bases and J dropped 0 bases, with 7 bases sitting between them. The CDR3 sequence: CASSLGGYSYEQYF. CDR3 bases: TGCGCCAGCAGCTTGGGAGGGTACTCCTACGAGCAGTACTTC.

The CDR3 sequence: CASSRRESDYGYTF. DNA for the CDR3: TGCGCCAGCAGCCGAAGGGAGTCAGACTATGGCTACACCTTC. The rearrangement joins TRBV4-3 to TRBJ1-2; D is unclear. Germline V gene data show CDR1 as LGHNA and CDR2 as YSLEER. The CDR3 contains 14 residues. V lost 4 bases to trimming and J lost 3 bases, with 12 bases between them.

This clone was picked up a small number of times. The chain is built from TRBV5-1 and TRBJ2-3, with unresolved D. V was shortened by 0 bases and J by 6 bases, with 11 bases between the two germline ends. The CDR3 contains 14 residues. Germline V gene lookup returns CDR1 SGHRS and CDR2 YFSETQ. The CDR3 is CASSLGGVRDTQYF. The CDR3 bases are TGCGCCAGCAGCTTGGGTGGGGTCCGGGATACGCAGTATTTT. Full variable domain (missing parts from reference TRBV5-1 and TRBJ2-3): KAGVTQTPRYLIKTRGQQVTLSCSPISGHRSVSWYQQTPGQGLQFLFEYFSETQRNKGNFPGRFSGRQFSNSRSEMNVSTLELGDSALYLCASSLGGVRDTQYFGPGTRLTVL.

The chain recombines TRBV11-2 with TRBJ2-7, with D perhaps assigned TRBD1 or TRBD2 (5 bases each). The germline gives CDR1 SGHAT, CDR2 FQNNGV. The CDR3 length is 15 residues. V was pared by 7 bases and J by 0 bases, with 16 bases between. The CDR3 coding sequence is TGTGCCAGCAAGGACCTCCGGGGCAGCTCCTACGAGCAGTACTTC. Residues: CASKDLRGSSYEQYF.

The chain joins TRBV7-2 to TRBJ1-1; D is possibly TRBD1 (6 bases). Per germline, CDR1 SGHTA and CDR2 FQGNSA. The CDR3 is made up of 13 amino acids. V was clipped by 2 bases and J by 3 bases, with 7 bases between them. The CDR3 coding sequence is TGTGCCAGCAGCTTAAGGGGGGACACTGAAGCTTTCTTT. Translated: CASSLRGDTEAFF.

The chain links TRBV5-1 to TRBJ1-1, with D maybe TRBD1 (6 bases). The germline gives CDR1 SGHRS, CDR2 YFSETQ. V lost 3 bases to trimming and J lost 2 bases, with 11 bases between them. The CDR3 is made up of 14 amino acids. The CDR3 sequence: CASSSVGANTEAFF. Here the CDR3 DNA reads TGCGCCAGCAGCTCCGTGGGGGCTAACACTGAAGCTTTCTTT.

This sequence joins TRBV11-3 and TRBJ1-1, with 8 bases lining up with TRBD1. The CDR3 runs to 14 residues. CDR1 is SGHNT, CDR2 YENEEA, per germline. The ends lost 3 bases at V and 4 bases at J; junction bases unmatched: 4. DNA for the CDR3: TGTGCCAGCAGCTTGCAGGGGGCGGCCACTGAAGCTTTCTTT. This encodes CASSLQGAATEAFF.

The rearrangement joins TRBV10-2 to TRBJ2-7, with D possibly TRBD1 on 5 matching bases. There are 11 residues in the CDR3. V was pared by 6 bases and J by 3 bases, with 6 bases between. Germline CDR1 and CDR2: WSHSY and SAAADI. CDR3 sequence: CASRDSYEQYF. The CDR3 bases are TGCGCCAGCAGAGACAGCTACGAGCAGTACTTC.

The chain has TRBV27 and TRBJ2-1; D is tentatively TRBD1 or TRBD2 (5 bases each). This CDR3 region has 14 residues. The germline gives CDR1 MNHEY, CDR2 SMNVEV (reference sequence). The V and J ends lost 5 bases and 7 bases respectively, with 15 bases between them. As DNA, the CDR3 is TGTGCCAGCAGTCCCCGGGACGTAGGGAATGAGCAGTTCTTC. It yields the protein CASSPRDVGNEQFF.

This clone was recorded once. This chain links TRBV9 with TRBJ1-1; D is perhaps TRBD1 (5 bases). V lost 4 bases, J lost 11 bases, and 21 bases lay in between. Germline CDR1 and CDR2: SGDLS and YYNGEE. CDR3 length equals 14 residues. The CDR3 DNA sequence: TGTGCCAGCAGCTATGGGACGTCTGTGTATGAGGCTTTCTTT. Amino acids: CASSYGTSVYEAFF.

The CDR3 DNA reads as TGTGCCAGTAGCAAAGGGACTACCTACGAGCAGTACTTC. Translated, it gives CASSKGTTYEQYF. The chain combines TRBV19 with TRBJ2-7; 7 bases fit TRBD2. This CDR3 is built from 13 residues. Germline CDR1 is LNHDA and CDR2 is SQIVND (reference sequence). Losses at the gene ends were 6 bases for V and 2 bases for J; bases not matched to a gene: 4.

The CDR3 DNA follows: TGTGCCACCAGTGATTTCAGGAATGAGCAGTTCTTC. The encoded protein is CATSDFRNEQFF. The chain recombines TRBV24-1 with TRBJ2-1; D gene uncertain. Trimming took off 1 base at V and 7 bases at J, with 4 bases between the two ends. Germline V CDR1 and CDR2: KGHDR, SFDVKD. The CDR3 has 12 amino acids.

This clone was seen only once. The rearrangement links TRBV24-1 to TRBJ2-1; no firm D call. Germline CDR1 reads KGHDR; CDR2 reads SFDVKD. The CDR3 spans 11 residues. The V end was cut by 8 bases, the J end by 5 bases, with 6 bases between. In DNA form, the CDR3 reads TGTGCCACCAAGGGAAACAATGAGCAGTTCTTC. Translation: CATKGNNEQFF.

J is TRBJ2-7 and V is TRBV6-5; D gene unclear. Trimming took off 4 bases at V and 0 bases at J, with 13 bases between the two ends. CDR1 is MNHEY, CDR2 SVGAGI, per germline. This CDR3 is built from 15 residues. CDR3 protein: CASSLKGTVSYEQYF. Here the CDR3 DNA reads TGTGCCAGCAGTTTGAAAGGAACAGTCTCCTACGAGCAGTACTTC.

The genes are TRBV7-2 and TRBJ1-1, with D unresolved. Looked up from germline, CDR1 is SGHTA and CDR2 is FQGNSA. Trimming left V 5 bases short and J 0 bases short, with 13 bases between. The CDR3 runs to 15 residues. The CDR3 DNA is TGTGCCAGCAGCCCGCGGGCTGCTATGAACACTGAAGCTTTCTTT. It is translated as CASSPRAAMNTEAFF.

V gene TRBV19 combines with J gene TRBJ2-1, with 11 bases matching TRBD2. This CDR3 region has 14 residues. V shed 3 bases, J shed 8 bases, and the junction held 3 bases outside the gene matches. The V gene's germline CDR1 is LNHDA and CDR2 SQIVND (reference sequence). The CDR3 is CASSISGRGDEQFF. In nucleotides, the CDR3 is TGTGCCAGTAGTATTAGCGGGAGGGGCGATGAGCAGTTCTTC.

V usage is TRBV19 and J usage is TRBJ1-3; maybe TRBD1 (5 bases). Germline V gene lookup returns CDR1 LNHDA and CDR2 SQIVND (reference sequence). The CDR3 length is 17 residues. The V end was cut by 7 bases, the J end by 0 bases, with 19 bases between. CDR3 in amino acids: CASTTGGGRISGNTIYF. In nucleotides, the CDR3 is TGTGCCAGTACCACCGGGGGGGGACGCATCTCTGGAAACACCATATATTTT.

The V gene is TRBV5-1, the J gene TRBJ2-2; the D gene is possibly TRBD2 (6 bases). The V gene's germline CDR1 is SGHRS and CDR2 YFSETQ. V was pared by 0 bases and J by 2 bases, with 11 bases between. This CDR3 region has 16 residues. CDR3 coding DNA: TGCGCCAGCAGCTTGGCCGGAGGGCGAAACACCGGGGAGCTGTTTTTT. This translates into CASSLAGGRNTGELFF.

A few counts support this clone. The chain links TRBV7-2 to TRBJ1-2; no reliable D call. The CDR3 is 14 residues long. Germline V gene sequence: CDR1 SGHTA, CDR2 FQGNSA. Trimming cost V 3 bases and J 5 bases, with 13 bases left between them. CDR3 sequence (DNA): TGTGCCAGCAGCTTGGACCACCACGGGTATGGCTACACCTTC. Translation gives CASSLDHHGYGYTF. Full variable domain (outside the CDR3, taken from reference TRBV7-2 and TRBJ1-2): GAGVSQSPSNKVTEKGKDVELRCDPISGHTALYWYRQSLGQGLEFLIYFQGNSAPDKSGLPSDRFSAERTGGSVSTLTIQRTQQEDSAVYLCASSLDHHGYGYTFGSGTRLTVV.

In DNA, the CDR3 is TGCGCCAGCAGTGGTAGCGGGAGGGCTCCAGATACGCAGTATTTT. As protein: CASSGSGRAPDTQYF. V usage is TRBV10-2 and J usage is TRBJ2-3; TRBD2 matches 11 bases. CDR1 and CDR2 (germline): WSHSY, SAAADI. V dropped 4 bases and J dropped 4; count of bases not matched to a gene: 4. The CDR3 is 15 amino acids.